The T cell receptor (beta chain) under discussion was sequenced for a study of blood T cell repertoires in COVID-19. Study information: The United States, Italy and Spain provided the acute and convalescent COVID-19 samples. Nucleic acid was either cDNA or gDNA, and it came from T cells, B-cell-depleted T cells, or PBMCs.

This clone was counted ten times or more. Other DNA sequences in this specimen translate into the identical CDR3. Source study methods: How many nucleated cells were present was estimated from reference gene primer amplification. Here immunoSEQ multiplex PCR was the method, and the copy in TCRdb shows in-frame clones only, minus some. D and trimming were read from the DNA, whereas the V and J calls and clone size are those reported in that table. The data contain about 260,000 clones, over 70% of them singletons. The CDR3 runs 15 residues. The V end was cut by 0 bases, the J end by 4 bases, with 10 bases between. Germline values: CDR1 MGHRA, CDR2 YSYEKL.

J is TRBJ1-3 and V is TRBV4-1; tentatively, D is TRBD1 (5 bases). Sequences were obtained from peripheral blood. The sequence was obtained from a woman between 35 and 50 years old who had recovered from COVID-19. The CDR3 spells CASSQDPGPGNTIYF. CDR3 bases: TGCGCCAGCAGCCAAGATCCAGGGCCCGGAAACACCATATATTTT.